This T cell receptor beta chain was documented in a study of blood T cell repertoires in COVID-19. Study summary: Donors in the United States, Italy and Spain gave samples during acute or convalescent COVID-19. The cDNA or gDNA used as material had been derived from T cells, B-cell-depleted T cells, or PBMCs.

With V trimmed by 3 bases and J by 0 bases, 2 bases remained unmatched. This CDR3 is 17 amino acids long. The germline CDR1 and CDR2 sequences are KGHDR and SFDVKD. As handled by the study authors: Estimation of nucleated cell counts relied on the amplification of reference gene primers. The repertoire was sequenced with immunoSEQ multiplex PCR; TCRdb's copy has only in-frame clones and lacks some. Clonal size and the V and J genes are those of that table, whereas D and trimming came from the DNA. This sample carries 250,000 or so clones, over 80% of them seen once, and the ten largest clones take 5.5% to 7.5%.

Sequencing was performed on peripheral blood. This clonotype was sampled from a woman aged 55-69 years with active or convalescent COVID-19. The rearrangement links TRBV24-1 to TRBJ2-6; 9 bases fit TRBD1. The CDR3 nucleotides are TGTGCCACCAGTGATACAGGGGGCCCCTCTGGGGCCAACGTCCTGACTTTC. This sequence encodes CATSDTGGPSGANVLTF.